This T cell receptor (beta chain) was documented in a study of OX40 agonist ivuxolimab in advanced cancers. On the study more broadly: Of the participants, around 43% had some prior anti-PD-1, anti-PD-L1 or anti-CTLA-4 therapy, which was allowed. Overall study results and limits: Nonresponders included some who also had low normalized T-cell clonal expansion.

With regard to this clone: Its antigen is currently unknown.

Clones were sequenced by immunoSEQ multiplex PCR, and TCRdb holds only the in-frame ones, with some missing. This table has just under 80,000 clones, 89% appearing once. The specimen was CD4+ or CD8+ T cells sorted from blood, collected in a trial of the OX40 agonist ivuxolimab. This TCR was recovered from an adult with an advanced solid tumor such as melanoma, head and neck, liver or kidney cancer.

CDR3 DNA: TGTGCCAGCAGCTACCAGACCGAGAACTATGGCTACACCTTC. Translating gives CASSYQTENYGYTF. The rearrangement uses TRBV7-8 and TRBJ1-2, with no clear D. V was clipped by 4 bases and J by 2 bases, with 11 bases between them. The germline gives CDR1 SGHVS, CDR2 FQNEAQ. The CDR3 length is 14 residues.